The 26 T cell receptor beta chains below come from one sample, sequenced in a study of low-dose radiotherapy and immunotherapy resistance in tumors. Priming of first-strand cDNA relied on TRAV- and TRBV-specific primers (covering alpha and beta chains). TCR amplification involved 20 PCR cycles with a constant-region primer and V-primer adapter. TCRdb processed the reads anew with MiXCR; each CDR3 protein has one entry. The sample contains roughly 95,000 distinct CDR3 sequences, more than 20% of which appear only once. The sample's time point: after trial treatment. Treatment: LDRT plus nivolumab, ipilimumab, low-dose cyclophosphamide and aspirin (RACIN trial). The source was PBMCs, collected after low-dose radiotherapy plus immunotherapy. The receptors were sampled from a female donor with ovarian cancer.

Many counts were recorded for this clonotype. This rearrangement joins TRBV15 to TRBJ2-7, with D unclear. Germline V gene data show CDR1 as LNHNV and CDR2 as YYDKDF (reference sequence). V lost 0 bases and J lost 6, with 12 bases in between. This CDR3 contains 14 residues. The CDR3: CATSRDNTYPEQYF. DNA of the CDR3: TGTGCCACCAGCAGAGATAATACTTACCCCGAGCAGTACTTC.

This clonotype was counted once. This sequence joins TRBV27 and TRBJ2-2; D is uncertain. The CDR3 loop spans 14 amino acids. V lost 6 bases and J 5 bases, leaving 13 bases between the germline ends. Germline loops: CDR1 MNHEY, CDR2 SMNVEV (reference sequence). The CDR3 DNA is TGTGCCAGCAGGCAGGCCGCTACAACCGGGGAGCTGTTTTTT. Its protein product is CASRQAATTGELFF.

The chain uses TRBV18 and TRBJ1-4; D possibly corresponds to TRBD1 (6 bases). This CDR3 has 15 residues. Looked up from germline, CDR1 is KGHSH and CDR2 is LQKENI. Trimming pared 1 base from V and 8 bases from J, leaving 14 bases between. CDR3 nucleotides: TGTGCCAGCTCACCACGCAGGGGAGACGGGGAAAAACTGTTTTTT. It is translated as CASSPRRGDGEKLFF.

At least ten counts were recorded for this clonotype. V is TRBV9 and J is TRBJ2-7; D gene unclear. The germline V gene encodes CDR1 SGDLS and CDR2 YYNGEE. V shed 0 bases and J shed 1 base, with 8 bases lying between them. CDR3 length: 14 amino acids. The DNA for the CDR3 is TGTGCCAGCAGCGTAGATCCTAGTTCCTACGAGCAGTACTTC. Its translation: CASSVDPSSYEQYF.

V is TRBV10-3 and J is TRBJ1-2, with 7 bases matching TRBD1. The V and J ends lost 3 bases and 4 bases, in that order; junction bases with no gene match: 11. The CDR3 totals 16 residues. From germline, CDR1 is ENHRY and CDR2 SYGVKD. In DNA form, the CDR3 reads TGTGCCATCAGTGACGAGCCTCGGGACAGAGGCTATGGCTACACCTTC. This gives the protein CAISDEPRDRGYGYTF.

This clonotype was detected many times. The genes are TRBV18 and TRBJ2-4; D not resolved. Germline CDR1 and CDR2: KGHSH and LQKENI. This CDR3 has 17 residues. The V and J ends lost 3 bases and 0 bases respectively, with 15 bases between them. The CDR3 DNA sequence: TGTGCCAGCTCACCCCCCCGGACCGGTCTAGCCAAAAACATTCAGTACTTC. This gives the protein CASSPPRTGLAKNIQYF.

This clonotype was recorded once. The V and J genes are TRBV5-1 and TRBJ2-1; D is unresolved. Trimming stripped 2 bases from V and 7 bases from J, with 7 bases between. Germline V gene lookup returns CDR1 SGHRS and CDR2 YFSETQ. This CDR3 contains 12 residues. The CDR3 sequence is CASSFSSNEQFF. Written as DNA, the CDR3 is TGCGCCAGCAGCTTTAGCTCGAATGAGCAGTTCTTC.

This clonotype was seen more than once but under ten times. The chain recombines TRBV30 with TRBJ2-7; possibly TRBD1 for D (7 bases). V lost 5 bases, J lost 1 base, and 15 bases lay in between. The CDR3 covers 14 residues. CDR1 is GTSNPN, CDR2 SVGIG, per germline (reference sequence). The CDR3 loop reads CAWEGGQSSYEQYF. CDR3 bases: TGTGCCTGGGAGGGGGGACAGAGTTCCTACGAGCAGTACTTC.

This clonotype was detected many times. This sequence joins TRBV20-1 and TRBJ1-1; D possibly corresponds to TRBD1 (5 bases). The germline V gene encodes CDR1 DFQATT and CDR2 SNEGSKA (reference sequence). This CDR3 spans 13 amino acids. V lost 0 bases and J 9 bases, leaving 14 bases between the germline ends. In DNA form, the CDR3 reads TGCAGTGCTAGAGATCCACAGGCGATGAAAGCTTTCTTT. Protein product: CSARDPQAMKAFF.

There are many counts of this clonotype. The chain combines TRBV12-3 or TRBV12-4 with TRBJ1-2; tentative D call: TRBD1 (6 bases). This CDR3 is built from 14 residues. The V end lost 6 bases, the J end lost 0 bases, and 11 bases lay between the germline ends. The CDR3 DNA reads as TGTGCCAGCAGACTCACAGGGCCTAACTATGGCTACACCTTC. Protein: CASRLTGPNYGYTF.

This clonotype appeared many times. The gene calls are TRBV2 and TRBJ2-7, with TRBD1 identical over 7 bases. The CDR3 contains 13 residues. CDR1 is SNHLY and CDR2 is FYNNEI in the germline V gene. With V trimmed by 11 bases and J by 1 base, 8 bases remained unmatched. CDR3 bases: TGTGCCGGAAAGACAGGGAAATCCTACGAGCAGTACTTC. Translated, it gives CAGKTGKSYEQYF.

V is TRBV19 and J is TRBJ2-1; 7 nucleotides line up with TRBD2. Trimming at V came to 5 bases and at J to 4 bases, leaving 11 bases not matched to a gene. The germline V gene encodes CDR1 LNHDA and CDR2 SQIVND (reference sequence). CDR3 length: 16 amino acids. The CDR3 loop is CASSPSGLTFYNEQFF. The CDR3 DNA sequence: TGTGCCAGTAGTCCCTCGGGACTAACATTTTACAATGAGCAGTTCTTC.

V usage is TRBV5-1 and J usage is TRBJ1-6; D perhaps matches TRBD1 (6 bases). The germline CDR1 and CDR2 sequences are SGHRS and YFSETQ. The CDR3 covers 17 residues. V lost 0 bases to trimming and J lost 1 base, with 11 bases between them. The CDR3, as DNA: TGCGCCAGCAGCTTGGCGGCAGGGGAATCCTATAATTCACCCCTCCACTTT. Its translation is CASSLAAGESYNSPLHF.

This clonotype has at least ten counts. The CDR3 coding sequence is TGTGCCAGCAGCTCCGGGACTCAGGGCACCGGGGAGCTGTTTTTT. This translates into CASSSGTQGTGELFF. V gene TRBV7-2 combines with J gene TRBJ2-2; tentative D call: TRBD2 (6 bases). Germline assignment: CDR1 SGHTA and CDR2 FQGNSA. The CDR3 consists of 15 residues. Trimming left V 4 bases short and J 4 bases short, with 13 bases between.

There are many counts of this clonotype. The V call is TRBV20-1, the J call TRBJ2-6; 7 bases agree with TRBD2. Germline CDR1 DFQATT, CDR2 SNEGSKA (reference sequence). This CDR3 region has 15 residues. The ends lost 6 bases at V and 2 bases at J; junction bases unmatched: 7. CDR3 coding DNA: TGCAGTGCCACCCCTGGGGGGGCTGGGGCCAACGTCCTGACTTTC. Translating it yields CSATPGGAGANVLTF.

As for this clonotype: This likely traces to a read error, being one base from a far larger clone. The V call is TRBV6-2 or TRBV6-3, the J call TRBJ2-1; D possibly corresponds to TRBD1 (5 bases). CDR1 is MNHEY and CDR2 is SVGEGT in the germline V gene. The CDR3 spans 13 residues. Trimming took off 4 bases at V and 10 bases at J, with 14 bases between the two ends. The CDR3 sequence is CASSFQGTYEQFF. The DNA of the CDR3 is TGTGCCAGCAGTTTCCAGGGTACCTACGAGCAGTTCTTC.

This clonotype was found many times. The V gene is TRBV5-1, the J gene TRBJ1-1; TRBD1 matches 8 bases. J gave up 0 bases and V 0 bases, and 4 bases lay outside the gene matches. Germline V gives CDR1 SGHRS, CDR2 YFSETQ. The CDR3 covers 16 residues. The DNA of the CDR3 is TGCGCCAGCAGCTTGGATGGGACAGGTATGAACACTGAAGCTTTCTTT. Its protein is CASSLDGTGMNTEAFF.

This clonotype was recorded a few times. The chain links TRBV30 to TRBJ1-3; D remains ambiguous. CDR1 and CDR2 (germline): GTSNPN, SVGIG (reference sequence). Trimming removed 0 bases at V and 1 base at J, with 10 bases between. This CDR3 comprises 15 residues. The chain's CDR3 is CAWSVPRQSGNTIYF. The CDR3 DNA follows: TGTGCCTGGAGTGTACCCCGGCAATCTGGAAACACCATATATTTT.

This clonotype was detected ten times or more. The V and J genes are TRBV3-1 and TRBJ1-5; unclear D gene. V shed 1 base and J shed 1 base, with 2 bases lying between them. CDR1 and CDR2 (germline): LGHDT, YNNKEL (reference sequence). CDR3 size: 13 residues. In nucleotides, the CDR3 is TGTGCCAGCAGCCAAGTCAGCAATCAGCCCCAGCATTTT. This gives the protein CASSQVSNQPQHF.

This clonotype was counted ten times or more. V gene TRBV11-1 combines with J gene TRBJ2-2; either TRBD1 or TRBD2 may fit D (6 bases each). Between the trimmed V and J ends, which lost 6 bases and 9 bases, there was a span of 11 bases. Germline assignment: CDR1 SGHAT and CDR2 FQDESV (reference sequence). The CDR3 has 12 amino acids. The CDR3 DNA is TGTGCCAGCAGGAAGGGGGGTAGGGAGCTGTTTTTT. Its translation: CASRKGGRELFF.

This clonotype was counted many times. The rearrangement links TRBV19 to TRBJ2-5, with D unclear. This CDR3 has 14 residues. Germline lookup yields CDR1 LNHDA and CDR2 SQIVND (reference sequence). V lost 9 bases and J 2 bases, leaving 16 bases between the germline ends. The DNA of the CDR3 is TGTGCCAGCAAGAACAGCCCCGCTCAAGAGACCCAGTACTTC. It encodes CASKNSPAQETQYF.

A word on this clonotype: It differs at one base from a far larger clone, so likely a read error. The chain links TRBV5-3 to TRBJ2-7, with unresolved D. TRBV5-3 is flagged as an ORF with uncertain function. V was clipped by 8 bases and J by 2 bases, with 11 bases between them. This CDR3 has 12 residues. The CDR3 reads CASCVGTYEQYF. The CDR3 bases are TGTGCCAGCTGCGTTGGTACCTACGAGCAGTACTTC.

This clonotype was seen at least ten times. The rearrangement links TRBV18 to TRBJ1-1, with D possibly matching TRBD1 (6 bases). The CDR3 runs to 16 residues. The ends were cut back, 0 bases at V and 2 bases at J, with 13 bases in the middle. CDR1 is KGHSH and CDR2 is LQKENI in the germline V gene. This CDR3 reads CASSPPTSGVNTEAFF. The DNA of the CDR3 is TGTGCCAGCTCACCACCGACGTCAGGGGTCAACACTGAAGCTTTCTTT. Looking up the rest from reference TRBV18 and TRBJ1-1 gives the full variable domain: NAGVMQNPRHLVRRRGQEARLRCSPMKGHSHVYWYRQLPEEGLKFMVYLQKENIIDESGMPKERFSAEFPKEGPSILRIQQVVRGDSAAYFCASSPPTSGVNTEAFFGQGTRLTVV.

There are many counts of this clonotype. J is TRBJ2-1 and V is TRBV19; no clear D gene. There are 14 residues in the CDR3. The V gene lost 6 bases and the J gene lost 5 bases, with 14 bases spanning the gap. The germline CDR1 and CDR2 sequences are LNHDA and SQIVND (reference sequence). CDR3 coding DNA: TGTGCCAGTAGCCCTCTGACGGTAGACAATGAGCAGTTCTTC. Translation: CASSPLTVDNEQFF.

The gene calls are TRBV7-9 and TRBJ1-4; 7 bases line up with TRBD1. Germline-derived CDR1 and CDR2 are SEHNR and FQNEAQ (reference sequence). The CDR3 spans 14 residues. J was trimmed by 5 bases and V by 4 bases; bases with no gene match: 4. The CDR3 here is CASSSGQINEKLFF. CDR3 bases: TGTGCCAGCAGCTCGGGACAGATAAATGAAAAACTGTTTTTT.

This clonotype showed up many times. The chain uses TRBV9 and TRBJ2-5; no clear D gene. With 0 bases removed from V and 2 bases from J, the gap between germline ends came to 14 bases. The length of the CDR3 is 16 residues. Germline CDR1 and CDR2: SGDLS and YYNGEE. CDR3 sequence: CASSVASGALQETQYF. The CDR3, as DNA: TGTGCCAGCAGCGTAGCTTCTGGTGCACTTCAAGAGACCCAGTACTTC.